The sequence of this T cell receptor beta chain was determined in a study of blood T cell repertoires in COVID-19. The CDR3 covers 16 residues. Germline V gene lookup returns CDR1 MNHEY and CDR2 SMNVEV (reference sequence). Trimming stripped 5 bases from V and 2 bases from J, with 16 bases between. TCRdb keeps only in-frame clones here, not all; method: immunoSEQ multiplex PCR. This table holds some 130,000 clones, about 86% found once. The sample was PBMCs or T cells enriched from blood (not recorded which). The TCR sequence derives from a man in his forties with acute COVID-19. The rearrangement links TRBV27 to TRBJ1-5; TRBD1 is a possible D gene (5 bases). CDR3: CASSRAGEVGNQPQHF. CDR3 DNA sequence: TGTGCCAGCAGTCGGGCGGGGGAGGTTGGCAATCAGCCCCAGCATTTT.